This T cell receptor beta chain was recorded in a study of blood T cell repertoires in COVID-19. All enrollees were about 18 to 90 years old and from about 25 US areas. V trimming: 4 bases; J trimming: 4 bases; junction bases outside the gene matches: 8. The V gene's germline CDR1 is MDHEN and CDR2 SYDVKM. The CDR3 has 17 residues. Assay: immunoSEQ multiplex PCR; the TCRdb copy retains only in-frame clones and omits some. The profile covers about 270,000 clones, with around 90% appearing a single time and approximately 2% taken by the ten largest. This chain uses TRBV28 with TRBJ2-1; 12 positions match TRBD2. The TCR sequence derives from an older woman in a cohort exposed to, infected with or recovered from COVID-19 (not recorded which). Sequencing used PBMCs or T cells enriched from blood (not recorded which). As DNA, the CDR3 is TGTGCCAGCAGTTCTCCCCGGACTAGCGGGACGTACAATGAGCAGTTCTTC. Amino acids: CASSSPRTSGTYNEQFF. The whole variable domain, remainder taken from reference TRBV28 and TRBJ2-1, is DVKVTQSSRYLVKRTGEKVFLECVQDMDHENMFWYRQDPGLGLRLIYFSYDVKMKEKGDIPEGYSVSREKKERFSLILESASTNQTSMYLCASSSPRTSGTYNEQFFGPGTRLTVL.